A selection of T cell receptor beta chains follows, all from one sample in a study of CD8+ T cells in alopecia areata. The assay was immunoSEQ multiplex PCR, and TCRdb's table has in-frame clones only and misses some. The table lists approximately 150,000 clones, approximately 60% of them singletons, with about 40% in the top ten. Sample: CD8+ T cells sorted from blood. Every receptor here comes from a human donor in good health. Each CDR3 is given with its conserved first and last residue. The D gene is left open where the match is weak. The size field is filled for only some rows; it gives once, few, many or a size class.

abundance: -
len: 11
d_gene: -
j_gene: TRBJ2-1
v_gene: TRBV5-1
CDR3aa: CASSLSNEQFF
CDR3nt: TGCGCCAGCAGCTTATCCAATGAGCAGTTCTTC

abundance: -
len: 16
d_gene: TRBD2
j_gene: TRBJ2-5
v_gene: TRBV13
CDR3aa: CASSRGLAGGGETQYF
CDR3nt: TGTGCCAGCAGTCGGGGACTAGCGGGAGGTGGGGAGACCCAGTACTTC

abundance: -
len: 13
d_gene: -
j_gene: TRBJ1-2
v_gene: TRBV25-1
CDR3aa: CASSEQSNYGYTF
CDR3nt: TGTGCCAGCAGTGAACAATCTAACTATGGCTACACCTTC

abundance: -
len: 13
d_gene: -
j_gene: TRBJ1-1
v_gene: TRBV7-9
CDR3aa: CASSLLGHTEAFF
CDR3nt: TGTGCCAGCAGCTTACTAGGGCACACTGAAGCTTTCTTT

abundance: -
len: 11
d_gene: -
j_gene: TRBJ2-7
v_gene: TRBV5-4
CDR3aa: CASSFGRGQYF
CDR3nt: TGTGCCAGCAGCTTCGGCCGGGGGCAGTACTTC

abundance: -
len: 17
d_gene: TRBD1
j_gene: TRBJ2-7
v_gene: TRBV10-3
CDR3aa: CAISEGFRSGGPYEQYF
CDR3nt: TGTGCCATCAGTGAAGGTTTTAGGTCAGGGGGCCCCTACGAGCAGTACTTC

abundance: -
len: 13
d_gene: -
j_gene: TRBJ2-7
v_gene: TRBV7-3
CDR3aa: CASSSVGTYEQYF
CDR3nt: TGTGCCAGCAGCTCGGTCGGGACCTACGAGCAGTACTTC

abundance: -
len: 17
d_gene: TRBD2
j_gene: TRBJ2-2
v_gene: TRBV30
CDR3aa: CAWSVRRAGGSTGELFF
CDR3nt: TGTGCCTGGAGTGTACGGCGAGCGGGAGGGAGTACCGGGGAGCTGTTTTTT

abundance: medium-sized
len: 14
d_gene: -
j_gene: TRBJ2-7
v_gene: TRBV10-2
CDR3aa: CASEISGAVGEQYF
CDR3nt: TGCGCCAGCGAAATAAGCGGAGCGGTGGGCGAGCAGTACTTC

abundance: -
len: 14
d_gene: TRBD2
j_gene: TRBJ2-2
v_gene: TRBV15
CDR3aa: CATSREGREGELFF
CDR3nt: TGTGCCACCAGCAGAGAGGGGCGGGAGGGGGAGCTGTTTTTT

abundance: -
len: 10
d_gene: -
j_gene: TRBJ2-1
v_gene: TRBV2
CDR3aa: CASKTGDAFF
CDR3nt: TGTGCCAGCAAGACGGGGGACGCGTTCTTC

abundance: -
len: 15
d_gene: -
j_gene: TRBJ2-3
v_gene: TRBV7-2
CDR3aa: CASSLSLLVADTQYF
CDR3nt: TGTGCCAGCAGCCTGAGCCTACTAGTTGCAGATACGCAGTATTTT

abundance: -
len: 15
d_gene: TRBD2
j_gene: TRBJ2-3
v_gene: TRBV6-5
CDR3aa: CASSYEGGVTDTQYF
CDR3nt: TGTGCCAGCAGTTACGAGGGAGGGGTAACAGATACGCAGTATTTT

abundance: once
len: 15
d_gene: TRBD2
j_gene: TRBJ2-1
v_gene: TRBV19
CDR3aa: CASSSPGLAAMEQFF
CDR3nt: TGTGCCAGTAGTAGTCCGGGACTAGCGGCTATGGAGCAGTTCTTC

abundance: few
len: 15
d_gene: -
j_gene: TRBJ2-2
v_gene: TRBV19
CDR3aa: CASSISSAYTGELFF
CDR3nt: TGTGCCAGTAGTATTTCGTCTGCATACACCGGGGAGCTGTTTTTT

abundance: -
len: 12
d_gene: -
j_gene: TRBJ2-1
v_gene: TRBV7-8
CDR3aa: CASGVSYNEQFF
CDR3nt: TGTGCCAGCGGTGTTTCCTACAATGAGCAGTTCTTC

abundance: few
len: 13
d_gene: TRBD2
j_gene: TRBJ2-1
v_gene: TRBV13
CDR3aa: CASSWLADNEQFF
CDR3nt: TGTGCCAGCAGCTGGCTAGCGGACAATGAGCAGTTCTTC

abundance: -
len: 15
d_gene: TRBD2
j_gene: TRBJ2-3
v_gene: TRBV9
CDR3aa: CASSVGGSSTDTQYF
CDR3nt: TGTGCCAGCAGCGTAGGCGGGAGCAGCACAGATACGCAGTATTTT

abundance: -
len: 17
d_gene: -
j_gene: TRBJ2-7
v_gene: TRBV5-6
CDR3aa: CASSLAYGDLRAYEQYF
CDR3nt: TGTGCCAGCAGCTTGGCCTACGGGGATCTACGTGCCTACGAGCAGTACTTC

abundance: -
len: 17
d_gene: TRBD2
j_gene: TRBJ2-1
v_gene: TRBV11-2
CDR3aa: CASSLPLLGGPTDEQFF
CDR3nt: TGTGCCAGCAGCCTTCCTTTATTGGGAGGGCCTACCGATGAGCAGTTCTTC

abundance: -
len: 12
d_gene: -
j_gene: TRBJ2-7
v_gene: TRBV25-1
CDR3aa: CASSESIYEQYF
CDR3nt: TGTGCCAGCAGTGAATCCATCTACGAGCAGTACTTC

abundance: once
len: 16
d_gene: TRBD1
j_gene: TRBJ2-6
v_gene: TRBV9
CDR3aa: CASRGQVNSGANVLTF
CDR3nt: TGTGCCAGCCGGGGACAGGTAAACTCTGGGGCCAACGTCCTGACTTTC

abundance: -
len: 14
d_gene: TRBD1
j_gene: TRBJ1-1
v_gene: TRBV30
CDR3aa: CAWSTGTGSTEAFF
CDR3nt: TGTGCCTGGAGTACCGGGACAGGGTCCACTGAAGCTTTCTTT

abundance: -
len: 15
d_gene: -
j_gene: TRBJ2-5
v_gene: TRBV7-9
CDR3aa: CASSWNLAEEETQYF
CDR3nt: TGTGCCAGCAGCTGGAACTTAGCGGAGGAAGAGACCCAGTACTTC

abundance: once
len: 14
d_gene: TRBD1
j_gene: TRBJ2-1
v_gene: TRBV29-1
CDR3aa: CSVDAGGVVNEQFF
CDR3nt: TGCAGCGTTGACGCAGGGGGCGTTGTCAATGAGCAGTTCTTC

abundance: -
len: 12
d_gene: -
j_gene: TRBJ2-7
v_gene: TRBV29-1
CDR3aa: CSVAGSSYEQYF
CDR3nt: TGCAGCGTTGCGGGAAGCTCCTACGAGCAGTACTTC